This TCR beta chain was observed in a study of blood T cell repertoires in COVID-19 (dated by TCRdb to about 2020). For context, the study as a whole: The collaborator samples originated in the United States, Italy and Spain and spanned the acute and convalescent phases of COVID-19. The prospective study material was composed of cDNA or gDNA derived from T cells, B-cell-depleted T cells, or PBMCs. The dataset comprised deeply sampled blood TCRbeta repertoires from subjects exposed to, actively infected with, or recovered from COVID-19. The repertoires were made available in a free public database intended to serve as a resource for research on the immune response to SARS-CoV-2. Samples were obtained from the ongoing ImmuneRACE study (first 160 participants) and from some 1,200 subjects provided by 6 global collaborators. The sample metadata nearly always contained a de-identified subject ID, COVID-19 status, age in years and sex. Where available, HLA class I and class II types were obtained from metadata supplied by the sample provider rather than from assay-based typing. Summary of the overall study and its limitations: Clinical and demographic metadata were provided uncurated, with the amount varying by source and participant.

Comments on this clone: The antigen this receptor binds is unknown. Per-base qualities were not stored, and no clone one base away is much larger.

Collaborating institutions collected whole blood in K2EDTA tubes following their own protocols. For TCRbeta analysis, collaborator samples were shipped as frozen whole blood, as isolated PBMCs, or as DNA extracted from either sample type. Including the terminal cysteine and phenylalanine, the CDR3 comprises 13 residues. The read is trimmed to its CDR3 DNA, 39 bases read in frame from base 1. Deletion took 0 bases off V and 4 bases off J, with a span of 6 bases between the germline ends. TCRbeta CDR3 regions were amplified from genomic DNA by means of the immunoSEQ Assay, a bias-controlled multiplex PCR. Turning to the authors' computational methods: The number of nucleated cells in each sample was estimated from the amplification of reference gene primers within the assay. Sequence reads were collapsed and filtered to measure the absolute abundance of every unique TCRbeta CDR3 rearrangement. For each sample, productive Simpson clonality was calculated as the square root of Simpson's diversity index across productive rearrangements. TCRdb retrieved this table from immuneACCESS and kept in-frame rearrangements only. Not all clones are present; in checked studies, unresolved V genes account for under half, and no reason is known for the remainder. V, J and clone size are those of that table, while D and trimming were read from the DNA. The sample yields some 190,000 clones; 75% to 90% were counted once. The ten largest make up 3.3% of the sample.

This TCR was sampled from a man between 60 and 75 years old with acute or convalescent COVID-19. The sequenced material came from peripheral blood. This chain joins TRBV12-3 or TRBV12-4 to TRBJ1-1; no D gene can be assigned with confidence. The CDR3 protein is CASSLAAGTEAFF. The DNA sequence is TGTGCCAGCAGTTTAGCAGCGGGCACTGAAGCTTTCTTT.